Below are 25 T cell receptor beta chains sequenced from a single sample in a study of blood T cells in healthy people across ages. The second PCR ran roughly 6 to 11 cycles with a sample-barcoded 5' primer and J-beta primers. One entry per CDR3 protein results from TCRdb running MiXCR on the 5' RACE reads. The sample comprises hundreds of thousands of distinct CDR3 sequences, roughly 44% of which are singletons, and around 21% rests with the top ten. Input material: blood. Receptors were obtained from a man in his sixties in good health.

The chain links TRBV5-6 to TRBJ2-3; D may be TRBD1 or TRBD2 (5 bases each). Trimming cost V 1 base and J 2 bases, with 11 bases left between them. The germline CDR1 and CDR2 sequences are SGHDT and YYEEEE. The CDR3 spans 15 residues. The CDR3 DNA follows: TGTGCCAGCAGCTTGAAGGCAGGGACCACAGATACGCAGTATTTT. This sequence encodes CASSLKAGTTDTQYF.

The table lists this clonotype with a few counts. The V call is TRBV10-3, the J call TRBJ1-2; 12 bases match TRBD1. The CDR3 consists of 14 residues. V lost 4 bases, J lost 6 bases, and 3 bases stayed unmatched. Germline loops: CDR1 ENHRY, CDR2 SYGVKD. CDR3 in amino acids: CAISGDRGRDGYTF. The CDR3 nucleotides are TGTGCCATCAGTGGGGACAGGGGGCGCGATGGCTACACCTTC.

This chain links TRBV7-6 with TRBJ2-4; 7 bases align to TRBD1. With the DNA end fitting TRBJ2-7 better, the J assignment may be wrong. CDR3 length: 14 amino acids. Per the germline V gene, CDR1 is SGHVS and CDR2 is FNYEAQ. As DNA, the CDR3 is TGTGCCAGCAGCATATCGACAGGGTTTGGCGAGCAGTACTTC. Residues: CASSISTGFGEQYF.

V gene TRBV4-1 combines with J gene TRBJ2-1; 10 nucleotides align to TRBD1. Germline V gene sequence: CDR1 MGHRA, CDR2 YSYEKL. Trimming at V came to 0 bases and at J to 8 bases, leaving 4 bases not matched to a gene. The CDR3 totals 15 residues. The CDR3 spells CASSQDVTGGDEQFF. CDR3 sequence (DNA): TGCGCCAGCAGCCAAGATGTGACAGGGGGCGATGAGCAGTTCTTC.

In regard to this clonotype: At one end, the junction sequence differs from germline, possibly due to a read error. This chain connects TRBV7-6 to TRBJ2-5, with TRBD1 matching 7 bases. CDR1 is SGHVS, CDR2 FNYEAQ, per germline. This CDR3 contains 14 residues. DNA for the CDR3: TGTGCCAGCAGCTTAGGACAGGGTCAAGAGACCCGGTACTTC. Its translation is CASSLGQGQETRYF. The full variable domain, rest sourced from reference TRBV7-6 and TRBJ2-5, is GAGVSQSPRYKVTKRGQDVALRCDPISGHVSLYWYRQALGQGPEFLTYFNYEAQQDKSGLPNDRFSAERPEGSISTLTIQRTEQRDSAMYRCASSLGQGQETRYFGPGTRLLVL.

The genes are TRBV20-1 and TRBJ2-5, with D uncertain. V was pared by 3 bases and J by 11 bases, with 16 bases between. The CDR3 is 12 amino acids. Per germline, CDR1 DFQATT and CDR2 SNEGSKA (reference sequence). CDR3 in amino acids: CSASGSPYKQYF. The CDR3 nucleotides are TGCAGTGCTAGCGGTTCCCCCTACAAGCAGTACTTC.

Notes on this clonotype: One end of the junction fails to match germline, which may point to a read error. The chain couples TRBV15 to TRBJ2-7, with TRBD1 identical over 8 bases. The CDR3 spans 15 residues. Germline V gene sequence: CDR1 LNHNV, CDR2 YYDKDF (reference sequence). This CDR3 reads CATGRTRDRFYEQYF. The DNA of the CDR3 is TGTGCCACCGGCAGAACACGGGACAGGTTCTACGAGCAGTACTTC.

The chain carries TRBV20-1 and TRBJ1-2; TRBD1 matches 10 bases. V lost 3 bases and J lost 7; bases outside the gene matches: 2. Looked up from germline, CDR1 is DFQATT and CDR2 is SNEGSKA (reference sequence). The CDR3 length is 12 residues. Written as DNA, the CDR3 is TGCAGTGCTAGCGACAGGGGGCTTGGCTACACCTTC. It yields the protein CSASDRGLGYTF.

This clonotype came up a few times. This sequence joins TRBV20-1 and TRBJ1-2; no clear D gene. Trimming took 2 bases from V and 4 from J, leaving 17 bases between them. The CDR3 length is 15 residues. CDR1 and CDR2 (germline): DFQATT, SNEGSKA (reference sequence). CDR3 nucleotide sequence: TGCAGTGCTAGATCTTCCGGGCCCGGTGGCTATGGCTACACCTTC. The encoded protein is CSARSSGPGGYGYTF.

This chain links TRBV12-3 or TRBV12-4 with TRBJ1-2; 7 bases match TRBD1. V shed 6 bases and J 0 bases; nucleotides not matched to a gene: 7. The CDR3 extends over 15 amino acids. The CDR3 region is CASSPTGEANYGYTF. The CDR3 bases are TGTGCCAGCAGCCCCACAGGGGAGGCTAACTATGGCTACACCTTC.

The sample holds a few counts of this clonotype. The DNA of the CDR3 is TGTGCCACCAGCAGAGATTACACGGCGACCTACGAGCAGTACTTC. Protein sequence: CATSRDYTATYEQYF. This chain joins TRBV15 and TRBJ2-7; no clear D. This CDR3 has 15 residues. The V end lost 0 bases, the J end lost 2 bases, and 11 bases lay between the germline ends. Germline V gives CDR1 LNHNV, CDR2 YYDKDF (reference sequence).

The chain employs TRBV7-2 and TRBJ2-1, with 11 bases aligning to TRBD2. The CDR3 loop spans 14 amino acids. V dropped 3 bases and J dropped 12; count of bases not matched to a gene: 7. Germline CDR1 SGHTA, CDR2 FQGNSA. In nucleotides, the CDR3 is TGTGCCAGCAGCTTCGAACTAGCGGGGGACTGGCAGTTCTTC. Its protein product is CASSFELAGDWQFF.

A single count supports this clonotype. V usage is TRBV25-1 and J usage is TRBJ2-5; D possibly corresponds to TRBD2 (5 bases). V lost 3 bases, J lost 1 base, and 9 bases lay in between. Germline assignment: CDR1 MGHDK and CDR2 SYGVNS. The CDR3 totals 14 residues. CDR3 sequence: CASSEAGIQETQYF. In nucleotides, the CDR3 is TGTGCCAGCAGTGAGGCGGGTATCCAAGAGACCCAGTACTTC.

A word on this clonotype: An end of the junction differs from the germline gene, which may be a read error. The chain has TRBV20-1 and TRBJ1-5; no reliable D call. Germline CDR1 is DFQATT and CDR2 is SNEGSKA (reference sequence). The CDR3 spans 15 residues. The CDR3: CSARDAQNSKQPQHF. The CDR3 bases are TGCAGTGCTAGAGATGCGCAGAATAGCAAACAGCCCCAGCATTTT.

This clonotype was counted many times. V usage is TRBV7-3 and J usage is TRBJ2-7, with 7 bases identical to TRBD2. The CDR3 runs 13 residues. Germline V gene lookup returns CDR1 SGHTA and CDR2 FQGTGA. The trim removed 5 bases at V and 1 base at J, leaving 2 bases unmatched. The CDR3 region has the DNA TGTGCCAGCAGCCACGGGGGGTCCTACGAGCAGTACTTC. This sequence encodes CASSHGGSYEQYF.

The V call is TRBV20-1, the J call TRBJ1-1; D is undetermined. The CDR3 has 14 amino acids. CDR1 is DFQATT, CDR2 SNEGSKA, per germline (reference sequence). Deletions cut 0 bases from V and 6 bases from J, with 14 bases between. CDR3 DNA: TGCAGTGCTAGAGATTTAGAAGGGATCGCTGAAGCTTTCTTT. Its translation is CSARDLEGIAEAFF.

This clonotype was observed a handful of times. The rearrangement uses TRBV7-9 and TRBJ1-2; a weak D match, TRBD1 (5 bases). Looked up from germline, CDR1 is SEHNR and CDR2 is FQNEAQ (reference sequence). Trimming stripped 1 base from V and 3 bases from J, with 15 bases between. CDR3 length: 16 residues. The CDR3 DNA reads TGTGCCAGCAGCTTAGGGGACCGACAGTCGGACTATGGCTACACCTTC. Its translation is CASSLGDRQSDYGYTF.

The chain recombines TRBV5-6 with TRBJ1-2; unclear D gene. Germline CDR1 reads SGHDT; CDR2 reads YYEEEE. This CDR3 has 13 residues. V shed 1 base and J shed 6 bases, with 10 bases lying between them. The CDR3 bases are TGTGCCAGCAGCTTGCCCAGGTTGGATGGCTACACCTTC. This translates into CASSLPRLDGYTF.

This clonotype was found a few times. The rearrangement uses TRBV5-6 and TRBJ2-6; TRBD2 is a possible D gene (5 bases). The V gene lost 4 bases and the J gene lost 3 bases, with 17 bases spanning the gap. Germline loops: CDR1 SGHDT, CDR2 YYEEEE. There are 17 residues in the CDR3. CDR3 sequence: CASSRRGSVLGANVLTF. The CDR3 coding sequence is TGTGCCAGCAGCCGTCGGGGTTCGGTACTTGGGGCCAACGTCCTGACTTTC.

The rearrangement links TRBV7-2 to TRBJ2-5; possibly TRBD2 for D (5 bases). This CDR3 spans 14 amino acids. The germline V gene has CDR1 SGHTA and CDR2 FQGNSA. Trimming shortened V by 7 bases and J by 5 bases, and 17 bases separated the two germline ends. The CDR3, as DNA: TGTGCCAGCACCACTAGGAGAGATCAGGAGACCCAGTACTTC. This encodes CASTTRRDQETQYF. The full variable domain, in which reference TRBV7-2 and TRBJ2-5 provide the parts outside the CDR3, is GAGVSQSPSNKVTEKGKDVELRCDPISGHTALYWYRQSLGQGLEFLIYFQGNSAPDKSGLPSDRFSAERTGGSVSTLTIQRTQQEDSAVYLCASTTRRDQETQYFGPGTRLLVL.

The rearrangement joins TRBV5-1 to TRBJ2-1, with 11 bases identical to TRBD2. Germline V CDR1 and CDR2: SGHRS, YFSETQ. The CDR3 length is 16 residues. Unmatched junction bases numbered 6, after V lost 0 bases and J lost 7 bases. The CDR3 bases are TGCGCCAGCAGCTTGGCTAGCGGGGGGCGTGGAAATGAGCAGTTCTTC. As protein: CASSLASGGRGNEQFF.

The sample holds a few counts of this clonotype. The CDR3 sequence: CASSPRPSRSYEQYF. In nucleotides, the CDR3 is TGTGCCAGCAGTCCACGACCGTCCCGCTCCTACGAGCAGTACTTC. The chain joins TRBV12-3 or TRBV12-4 to TRBJ2-7; D remains unclear. The CDR3 covers 15 residues. Trimming shortened V by 5 bases and J by 0 bases, and 14 bases separated the two germline ends.

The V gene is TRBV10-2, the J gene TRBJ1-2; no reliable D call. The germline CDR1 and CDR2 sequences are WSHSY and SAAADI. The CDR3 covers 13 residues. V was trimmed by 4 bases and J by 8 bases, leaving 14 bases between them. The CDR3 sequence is CASSADQLGGYTF. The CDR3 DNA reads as TGCGCCAGCAGTGCCGACCAACTTGGGGGCTACACCTTC.

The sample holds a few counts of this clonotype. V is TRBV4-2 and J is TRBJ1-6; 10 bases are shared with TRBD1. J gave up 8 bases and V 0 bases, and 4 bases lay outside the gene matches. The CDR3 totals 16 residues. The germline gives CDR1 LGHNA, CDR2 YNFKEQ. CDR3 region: CASSQESGQGHSPLHF. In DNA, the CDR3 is TGTGCCAGCAGCCAAGAATCGGGACAGGGGCATTCACCCCTCCACTTT.

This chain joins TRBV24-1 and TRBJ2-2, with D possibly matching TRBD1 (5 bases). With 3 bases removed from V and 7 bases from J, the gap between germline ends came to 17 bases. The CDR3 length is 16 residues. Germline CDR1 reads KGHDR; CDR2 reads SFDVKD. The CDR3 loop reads CATSDTVMAGHGELFF. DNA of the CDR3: TGTGCCACCAGTGATACAGTAATGGCCGGACACGGGGAGCTGTTTTTT.